This record covers a single T cell receptor (beta chain). Its antigen is still unknown. This entry is derived from a study of T cell repertoires in aging, cancer and after chemotherapy. Study summary: The full dataset contained around 8.2 million TCR reads.

Rearranged V-D-J TRB sequences were amplified with a mixed TRB-A/B primer pool. TCRdb used MiXCR to reprocess the multiplex PCR reads, holding one entry per CDR3 protein. The sample yields 1,700 or so distinct CDR3 sequences, less than 50% seen once. Whole-study findings and limits: Rebound thymic output was suggested by rising median generation probability during chemotherapy in each cancer cohort. Age-matched healthy donors had significantly more diverse, less clonal blood TCR repertoires than untreated cancer patients. In healthy donors, age-related TCR diversity loss mainly reflected lost richness.

Germline assignment: CDR1 ENHRY and CDR2 SYGVKD. Deletions cut 6 bases from V and 6 bases from J, with 6 bases between. The CDR3 sequence is 12 residues long. TCR beta rearrangements were amplified from peripheral blood genomic DNA. This sequence originates from a human donor with a solid tumor. The sample taken for sequencing was blood. This chain uses TRBV10-3 with TRBJ1-6; D unresolved. The chain's CDR3 is CAIREGNSPLHF. The CDR3 nucleotides are TGTGCCATCAGGGAGGGTAATTCACCCCTCCACTTT.